The source of this TCR beta chain is a study of shared clonotypes between healthy human individuals. Regarding the study as a whole: Unshared clonotypes carried lower generation probabilities than those common to all four donors.

Turning to this clone: The antigen remains undetermined.

TCRdb's copy holds only in-frame clones and misses some; the assay was immunoSEQ multiplex PCR. The sample comprises approximately 2,000,000 clones, about 90% of which are singletons, and about 0.41% rests with the top ten. Sequencing used naive CD4+ T cells from PBMCs. The subset denotes: CD45RA+ positively selected. This TCR derives from a man younger than 30 in good health. Some clones in this sample may be carry-over from other donors' samples.

CDR3 protein: CASSLGIGRKDYGYTF. The CDR3 DNA reads as TGTGCCAGCAGCTTAGGGATAGGACGCAAGGACTATGGCTACACCTTC. The gene calls are TRBV7-9 and TRBJ1-2; no definite D call. Between the trimmed V and J ends, which lost 1 base and 3 bases, there was a span of 15 bases. There are 16 residues in the CDR3. The germline CDR1 and CDR2 sequences are SEHNR and FQNEAQ (reference sequence).